The rows below give T cell receptor beta chains drawn from one sample of a study of Ad26.COV2.S vaccination and SARS-CoV-2 variants. Produced via immunoSEQ multiplex PCR; TCRdb's table is partial and in-frame only. The sample records hundreds of thousands of clones, 80% to 90% being singletons. The sequenced sample was peripheral blood, obtained in a trial of Ad26.COV2.S vaccine versus placebo. These receptors came from a person aged 18-65 years who received the Ad26.COV2.S COVID-19 vaccine or a placebo. Both conserved end residues are part of each CDR3. A D gene is named only where the DNA matches it firmly. Size values are once, few and many counts, or a class for expanded clones, and some rows have none.

size,D,V,J,DNA,CDR3
-,-,TRBV7-8,TRBJ1-2,TGTGCCAGCAGCCCGCGGGACCCCAGGGTCGGTGGCTACACCTTC,CASSPRDPRVGGYTF
few,-,TRBV7-6,TRBJ2-2,TGTGCCAGCAGCTTATCGTTAGACACCGGGGAGCTGTTTTTT,CASSLSLDTGELFF
-,-,TRBV27,TRBJ2-7,TGTGCCAGCAGCTCTCTGGGGGGCTTCGCCTACGAGCAGTACTTC,CASSSLGGFAYEQYF
-,TRBD1,TRBV2,TRBJ1-5,TGTGCCAGCAGTGGACAGGGGGATCAGCCCCAGCATTTT,CASSGQGDQPQHF
-,TRBD1,TRBV12-5,TRBJ1-5,TGTGCTAGTGGTTTAGGACAGGGGGGTCAGCCCCAGCATTTT,CASGLGQGGQPQHF
few,-,TRBV11-3,TRBJ1-1,TGTGCCAGCAGCTCCAGTGGGGTCACTGAAGCTTTCTTT,CASSSSGVTEAFF
-,-,TRBV5-1,TRBJ2-6,TGCGCCAGCAGCCAGACTATCAATCAGGGGTTACCCTCTGGGGCCAACGTCCTGACTTTC,CASSQTINQGLPSGANVLTF
-,-,TRBV7-3,TRBJ1-6,TGTGCCAGCAGTCCGGGACATAGTGGTTCACCCCTCCACTTT,CASSPGHSGSPLHF
-,-,TRBV10-3,TRBJ1-4,TGTGCCATCAGTGAGTCTGCGGGGGAAGAAAAACTGTTTTTT,CAISESAGEEKLFF
-,-,TRBV7-9,TRBJ1-2,TGTGCCAGCAGCTCGGGCATGACTAACTATGGCTACACCTTC,CASSSGMTNYGYTF
-,TRBD1,TRBV5-8,TRBJ1-5,TGTGCCAGCGTCCCCCTTCAGGGGGCCCAGCCCCAGCATTTT,CASVPLQGAQPQHF
-,-,TRBV12-5,TRBJ1-2,TGTGCTAGTGGTTTGGTAGTAAACAGGAAAATTAACTATGGCTACACCTTC,CASGLVVNRKINYGYTF
-,-,TRBV20-1,TRBJ2-3,TGCAGTGCCAGGGTGGGAGGTACGCAGTATTTT,CSARVGGTQYF
once,TRBD1,TRBV2,TRBJ2-2,TGTGCCAGCAGTAAAATGACAGGGGACACCGGGGAGCTGTTTTTT,CASSKMTGDTGELFF
-,-,TRBV2,TRBJ2-1,TGTGCCAGCAGTGAGGTAGCGAGCTCCTACAATGAGCAGTTCTTC,CASSEVASSYNEQFF
few,TRBD1,TRBV27,TRBJ2-7,TGTGCCAGCAGACAGGGGTACGAGCAGTACTTC,CASRQGYEQYF
-,TRBD1,TRBV5-4,TRBJ2-7,TGTGCCAGCACCGAAGACAGGGATCGGTTTAAGCAGTACTTC,CASTEDRDRFKQYF
-,-,TRBV3-1/TRBV3-2,TRBJ1-3,TGTGCCAGCAGCCAGTTGCCTGACAGGACCCAGAACACCATATATTTT,CASSQLPDRTQNTIYF
-,-,TRBV5-1,TRBJ2-2,TGCGCCAGCAGCTTGGACCCGGACACCGGGGAGCTGTTTTTT,CASSLDPDTGELFF
-,TRBD1,TRBV27,TRBJ1-5,TGTGCCAGCGCAAATTCCGGGACAGGGAATAGCAATCAGCCCCAGCATTTT,CASANSGTGNSNQPQHF
-,-,TRBV30,TRBJ2-3,TGTGCCTGGGGAGGGGCTAGACTTATAGATACGCAGTATTTT,CAWGGARLIDTQYF
-,-,TRBV3-1/TRBV3-2,TRBJ1-6,TGTGCCAGCAGCCAAGGAGAGGGCAATTCACCCCTCCACTTT,CASSQGEGNSPLHF
-,-,TRBV12-2,TRBJ1-6,TGTGCAAGTCGCTTAGTAGGCAGGGTAAGCTCCTATAATTCACCCCTCCACTTT,CASRLVGRVSSYNSPLHF
-,TRBD2,TRBV9,TRBJ2-1,TGTGCCAGCAGCGTCGGGACTACTTACAATGAGCAGTTCTTC,CASSVGTTYNEQFF
-,-,TRBV7-9,TRBJ2-1,TGTGCCAGCAGCTCGGGATCTGGTTGGAACAATGAGCAGTTCTTC,CASSSGSGWNNEQFF
-,TRBD2,TRBV4-1,TRBJ2-7,TGCGCCAGCAGCTCACCGGGACTAGCTGTAAACGAGCAGTACTTC,CASSSPGLAVNEQYF
-,TRBD2,TRBV4-3,TRBJ2-3,TGCGCCAGCAGCCAAGATATAGCGGGGCCCACAGATACGCAGTATTTT,CASSQDIAGPTDTQYF
-,-,TRBV19,TRBJ1-5,TGTGCCAGTAGTACGGCCCTTAAACAGCCCCAGCATTTT,CASSTALKQPQHF
-,-,TRBV7-6,TRBJ1-4,TGTGCCAGCAGCCCCCGTGGCATGAATAATGAAAAACTGTTTTTT,CASSPRGMNNEKLFF
-,-,TRBV5-1,TRBJ2-7,TGCGCCAGCAGCACGAGGGGACTTAAAAACGAGCAGTACTTC,CASSTRGLKNEQYF
-,-,TRBV20-1,TRBJ2-7,TGCAGTGCCCTGTCCGGCTACGAGCAGTACTTC,CSALSGYEQYF
-,TRBD1,TRBV7-3,TRBJ2-3,TGTGCCAGCAGCCCTAGGGGGCCCTATGGCACAGATACGCAGTATTTT,CASSPRGPYGTDTQYF
-,-,TRBV4-3,TRBJ1-2,TGCGCCAGCAGCCAAGACAGGGGTCACTATGGCTACACCTTC,CASSQDRGHYGYTF
-,-,TRBV7-8,TRBJ2-5,TGTGCCAGCAGCTTAGACAGCATAGAAGAGACCCAGTACTTC,CASSLDSIEETQYF